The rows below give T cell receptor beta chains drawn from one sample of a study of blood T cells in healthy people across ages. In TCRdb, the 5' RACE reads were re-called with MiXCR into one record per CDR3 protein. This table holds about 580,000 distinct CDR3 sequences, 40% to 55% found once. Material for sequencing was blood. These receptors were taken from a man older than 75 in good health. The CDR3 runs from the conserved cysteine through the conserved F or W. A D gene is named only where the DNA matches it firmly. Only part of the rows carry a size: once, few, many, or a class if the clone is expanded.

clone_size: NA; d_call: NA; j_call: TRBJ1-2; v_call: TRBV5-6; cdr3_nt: TGTGCCAGCAGCTACTCACGCCAGGGTGGCTACACCTTC; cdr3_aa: CASSYSRQGGYTF
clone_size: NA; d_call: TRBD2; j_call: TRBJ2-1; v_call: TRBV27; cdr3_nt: TGTGCCAGCAGTTTACGCGGGAGATGGAACAATGAGCAGTTCTTC; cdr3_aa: CASSLRGRWNNEQFF
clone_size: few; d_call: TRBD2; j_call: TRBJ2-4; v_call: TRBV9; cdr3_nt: TGTGCCAGCAGCGTAGGCCTTCAACTAGCGGGTAATGTTGTTCAGTACTTC; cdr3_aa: CASSVGLQLAGNVVQYF
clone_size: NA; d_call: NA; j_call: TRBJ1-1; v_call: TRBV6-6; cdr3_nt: TGTGCCAGCAGCAATCCTCAGGTGGTTCTAACTGAAGCTTTCTTT; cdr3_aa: CASSNPQVVLTEAFF
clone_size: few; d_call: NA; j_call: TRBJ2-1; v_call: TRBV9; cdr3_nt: TGTGCCAGCATCGCTGGTCGAGCCCACGGGGACCACAATGAGCAGTTCTTC; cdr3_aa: CASIAGRAHGDHNEQFF
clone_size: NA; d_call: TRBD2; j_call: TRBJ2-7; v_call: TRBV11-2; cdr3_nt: TGTGCCAGTCGCTGGACTAGCGACACCTACGAGCAGTACTTC; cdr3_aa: CASRWTSDTYEQYF
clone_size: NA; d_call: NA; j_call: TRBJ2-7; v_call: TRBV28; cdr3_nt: TGTGCCAGCATAATGAGGAGCTCCTATGAGCAGTACTTC; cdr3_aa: CASIMRSSYEQYF
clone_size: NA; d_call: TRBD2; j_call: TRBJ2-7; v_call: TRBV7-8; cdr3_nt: TGTGCCAGCAGCTTGCTGCCGGGACTAGCGGGAGAGCAGTACTTC; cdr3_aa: CASSLLPGLAGEQYF
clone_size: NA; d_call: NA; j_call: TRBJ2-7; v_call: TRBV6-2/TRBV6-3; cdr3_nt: TGTGCCAGCAGTTATTTTACAGCCTACGAGCAGTACTTC; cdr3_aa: CASSYFTAYEQYF
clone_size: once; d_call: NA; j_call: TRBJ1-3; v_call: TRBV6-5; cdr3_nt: TGTGCCAGCAGAACCGGACGGTCCTCTGGAAACACCATATATTTT; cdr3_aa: CASRTGRSSGNTIYF
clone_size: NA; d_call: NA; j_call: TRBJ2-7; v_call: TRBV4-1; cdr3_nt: TGCGCCAGCAGCCAAGGAGGCGGGTACTACGAGCAGTACTTC; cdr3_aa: CASSQGGGYYEQYF
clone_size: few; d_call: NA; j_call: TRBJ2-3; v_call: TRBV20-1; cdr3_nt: TGCAGTGCTCAAGGGGGGGTGAGCACAGATACGCAGTATTTT; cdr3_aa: CSAQGGVSTDTQYF
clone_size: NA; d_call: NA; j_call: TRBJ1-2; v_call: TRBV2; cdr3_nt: TGTGCCAGCAAGGTTGAGGGGTTTAATACCTATGGCTACACCTTC; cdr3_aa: CASKVEGFNTYGYTF
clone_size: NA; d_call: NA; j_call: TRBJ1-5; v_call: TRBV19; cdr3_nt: TGTGCCAGTAGTATAGAACCACACAGCAATCAGCCCCAGCATTTT; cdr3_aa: CASSIEPHSNQPQHF
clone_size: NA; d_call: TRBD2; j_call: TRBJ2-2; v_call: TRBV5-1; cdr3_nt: TGCGCCAGCAGCATGACGGGGGGTACCGGGGAGCTGTTTTTT; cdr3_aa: CASSMTGGTGELFF
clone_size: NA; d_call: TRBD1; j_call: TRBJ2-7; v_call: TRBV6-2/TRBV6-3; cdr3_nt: TGTGCCAGCAGTTACTCGGGACAGGCGTACTACGAGCAGTACTTC; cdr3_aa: CASSYSGQAYYEQYF
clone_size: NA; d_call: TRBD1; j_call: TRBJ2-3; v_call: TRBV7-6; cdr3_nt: TGTGCCAGCAGCCGGACAGGGAGCACAGATACGCAGTATTTT; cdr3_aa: CASSRTGSTDTQYF
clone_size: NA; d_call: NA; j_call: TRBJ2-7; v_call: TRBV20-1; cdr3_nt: TGCAGTGCTAGATTCCCGGGACTCCCAAGCTCCTACGAGCAGTACTTC; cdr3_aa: CSARFPGLPSSYEQYF
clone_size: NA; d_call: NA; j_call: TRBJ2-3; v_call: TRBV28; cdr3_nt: TGTGCCAGCAGTTACGAGGGCTTTAACTCAGATACGCAGTATTTT; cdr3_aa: CASSYEGFNSDTQYF
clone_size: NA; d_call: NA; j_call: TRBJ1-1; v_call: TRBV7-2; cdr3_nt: TGTGCCAGCAGCCCGACCCAACTGCCGAACACTGAAGCTTTCTTT; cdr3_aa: CASSPTQLPNTEAFF
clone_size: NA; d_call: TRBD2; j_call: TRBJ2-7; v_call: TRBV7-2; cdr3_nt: TGTGCCAGCAGCTTAGCGGACCATAGCGGGAGGTCACCCCTCCCGGACTCCTACGAGCAGTACTTC; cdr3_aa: CASSLADHSGRSPLPDSYEQYF
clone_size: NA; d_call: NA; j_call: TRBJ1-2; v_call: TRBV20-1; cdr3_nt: TGCAGTGCTAGAGACCCTCGGACAGACAACTATGGCTACACCTTC; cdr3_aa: CSARDPRTDNYGYTF
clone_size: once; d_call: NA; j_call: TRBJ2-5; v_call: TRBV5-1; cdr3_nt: TGCGCCAGCATGGGGCACCAACGGACGTCCCCGGGGTTAGAGACCCAGTACTTC; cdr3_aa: CASMGHQRTSPGLETQYF
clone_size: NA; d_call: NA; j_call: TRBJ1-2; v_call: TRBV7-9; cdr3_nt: TGTGCCAGCAACATGGACCTAACCTATGGCTACACCTTC; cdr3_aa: CASNMDLTYGYTF
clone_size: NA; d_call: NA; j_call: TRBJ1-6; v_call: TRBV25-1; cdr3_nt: TGTGCCAGCGGCCGTGGTAATTCACCCCTCCACTTT; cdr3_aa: CASGRGNSPLHF
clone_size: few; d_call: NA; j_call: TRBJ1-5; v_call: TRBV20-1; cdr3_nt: TGCAGTGCTAGAGAAGGGGGATCGGGTCAGCCCCAGCATTTT; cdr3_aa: CSAREGGSGQPQHF
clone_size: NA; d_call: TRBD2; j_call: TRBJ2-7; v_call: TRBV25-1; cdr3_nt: TGTGCCAGCAGCCCTAGCGGGAGGGGCTACGAGCAGTACTTC; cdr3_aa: CASSPSGRGYEQYF
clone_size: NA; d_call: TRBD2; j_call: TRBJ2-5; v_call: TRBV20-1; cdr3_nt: TGCAGTGCTAGGTTAGCGGGACGGGAGACCCAGTACTTC; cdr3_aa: CSARLAGRETQYF
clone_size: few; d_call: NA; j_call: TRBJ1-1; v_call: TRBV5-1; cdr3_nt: TGCGCCAGCAGCTTTATCCTACAGATTTTGAACACTGAAGCTTTCTTT; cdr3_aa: CASSFILQILNTEAFF
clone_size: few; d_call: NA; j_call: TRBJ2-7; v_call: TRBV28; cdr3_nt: TGTGCCAGCAGCTACGAGGGGCCGGAGGGTTACGAGCAGTACTTC; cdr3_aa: CASSYEGPEGYEQYF
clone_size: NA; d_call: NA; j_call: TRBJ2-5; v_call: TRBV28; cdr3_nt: TGTGCCAGCAATGGGGGGTACTACGGGCAGTACTTC; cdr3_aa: CASNGGYYGQYF